Sequencing of this T cell receptor (beta chain) was carried out in a study of T cells in Graves' hyperthyroidism and ophthalmopathy. General study results and limits: Onset of ophthalmopathy came a median approximately 6.9 months after the model predicted it.

Comment on this clonotype: What it binds is unknown.

TCR beta CDR3 regions were amplified from RNA. Researchers ran a first-round RT-PCR on the TCR CDR3 using the HTBI primer set. A single record per CDR3 protein comes from TCRdb applying MiXCR to the multiplex PCR reads. Of approximately 320,000 distinct CDR3 sequences detected, 15% to 20% appear once; the ten largest clones hold roughly 31%. Across 18 months, stable Graves' hyperthyroidism was marked by no progression to ophthalmopathy. Diagnoses rested on clinical symptoms, serum thyroxine and TRAb, thyroid ultrasound and orbital computed tomography. This clonotype was obtained from a man under 40 with Graves' hyperthyroidism. The sequencing sample was made of blood.

The CDR3 nucleotides are TGCAGTGCTAGATCAATAGGGTATGGCTACGAGCAGTACTTC. Encoded protein: CSARSIGYGYEQYF. The chain has TRBV20-1 and TRBJ2-7; D call uncertain. V was clipped by 2 bases and J by 3 bases, with 14 bases between them. Per the germline V gene, CDR1 is DFQATT and CDR2 is SNEGSKA (reference sequence). The CDR3 consists of 14 residues.